Below, 10 T cell receptor beta chains from the same sample are listed, as sequenced in a study of cytomegalovirus exposure and HLA in healthy donors. Primers for the PCR totalled 60 Vbeta and 13 Jbeta. Generated by immunoSEQ multiplex PCR, the TCRdb table keeps only in-frame clones and is missing some. Of about 65,000 clones listed, approximately 60% were seen once; the top ten hold 2.5% to 3%. The sequenced sample consisted of PBMCs. All receptors come from a man aged 25-45 years in good health and CMV-seronegative.

This clone was seen more than once but under ten times. This chain joins TRBV6-5 and TRBJ2-2, with 8 bases matching TRBD1. CDR3 size: 14 residues. The V and J ends lost 6 bases and 0 bases, in that order; junction bases with no gene match: 0. Germline-derived CDR1 and CDR2 are MNHEY and SVGAGI. CDR3 in DNA: TGTGCCAGCAGGACAGGGGCGAACACCGGGGAGCTGTTTTTT. This translates into CASRTGANTGELFF.

The rearrangement uses TRBV10-3 and TRBJ2-3, with 8 bases identical to TRBD2. The CDR3 is made up of 17 amino acids. Germline CDR1 is ENHRY and CDR2 is SYGVKD. V was clipped by 2 bases and J by 4 bases; unmatched bases: 11. The CDR3 protein is CAISENRVRGVADTQYF. Here the CDR3 DNA reads TGTGCCATCAGTGAGAATAGGGTGCGGGGGGTCGCAGATACGCAGTATTTT.

The chain links TRBV29-1 to TRBJ1-5; TRBD1 aligns across 8 bases. With 6 bases clipped from V and 0 bases from J, the junction kept 4 bases outside the gene matches. Germline lookup yields CDR1 SQVTM and CDR2 ANQGSEA. This CDR3 contains 14 residues. The DNA of the CDR3 is TGCAGCGTCCGGACAGGGATTAGCAATCAGCCCCAGCATTTT. It yields the protein CSVRTGISNQPQHF.

This chain connects TRBV4-1 to TRBJ2-1, with TRBD2 matching over 16 bases. The junction had 6 bases not matched to a gene; V was cut back by 2 bases and J by 8 bases. CDR1 MGHRA and CDR2 YSYEKL come from the germline V gene. This CDR3 contains 17 residues. This CDR3 reads CASSQYLGTSGGDEQFF. The CDR3 DNA follows: TGCGCCAGCAGCCAATACTTAGGGACTAGCGGGGGGGATGAGCAGTTCTTC.

V gene TRBV15 combines with J gene TRBJ1-2, with D maybe TRBD1 (6 bases). The germline CDR1 and CDR2 sequences are LNHNV and YYDKDF (reference sequence). Between the trimmed V and J ends, which lost 4 bases and 2 bases, there was a span of 8 bases. The CDR3 extends over 13 amino acids. In nucleotides, the CDR3 is TGTGCCACCAGCAAAACAGGGAACTATGGCTACACCTTC. Protein sequence: CATSKTGNYGYTF.

This clone came up a few times. The rearrangement joins TRBV5-1 to TRBJ1-2; a possible D gene is TRBD1 (6 bases). V dropped 4 bases and J dropped 0 bases, with 13 bases sitting between them. Per germline, CDR1 SGHRS and CDR2 YFSETQ. The CDR3 contains 15 residues. CDR3 amino acids: CASSDRDTTNYGYTF. CDR3 DNA sequence: TGCGCCAGCAGCGACCGGGACACCACTAACTATGGCTACACCTTC.

This clone was picked up a small number of times. The V call is TRBV19, the J call TRBJ2-1; D is unclear. The germline V and J ends were trimmed by 5 bases and 3 bases, with 8 bases remaining between them. The CDR3 totals 13 residues. The germline gives CDR1 LNHDA, CDR2 SQIVND (reference sequence). CDR3 in amino acids: CASSPNYYNEQFF. In nucleotides, the CDR3 is TGTGCCAGTAGTCCGAACTACTACAATGAGCAGTTCTTC. Based on the CDR3 plus reference TRBV19 and TRBJ2-1, the full variable domain is DGGITQSPKYLFRKEGQNVTLSCEQNLNHDAMYWYRQDPGQGLRLIYYSQIVNDFQKGDIAEGYSVSREKKESFPLTVTSAQKNPTAFYLCASSPNYYNEQFFGPGTRLTVL.

This sequence joins TRBV20-1 and TRBJ1-1; no clear D gene. The CDR3 runs 8 residues. Trimming removed 6 bases from V and 9 bases from J, with 5 bases in between. CDR1 DFQATT and CDR2 SNEGSKA come from the germline V gene (reference sequence). CDR3 DNA sequence: TGCAGTGCGGAGAAAGCTTTCTTT. Protein product: CSAEKAFF.

This clone has just a few counts. The chain uses TRBV6-1 and TRBJ1-6; D is unclear. V lost 2 bases and J 9 bases, leaving 5 bases between the germline ends. This CDR3 is built from 12 residues. CDR1 is MNHNS and CDR2 is SASEGT in the germline V gene. The CDR3 is CASSESGSPLHF. Here the CDR3 DNA reads TGTGCCAGCAGTGAATCCGGTTCACCCCTCCACTTT.

The rearrangement links TRBV2 to TRBJ1-5; a weak D match, TRBD1 (6 bases). Germline-derived CDR1 and CDR2 are SNHLY and FYNNEI. Trimming cost V 6 bases and J 0 bases, with 12 bases left between them. This CDR3 spans 15 amino acids. The CDR3 nucleotides read TGTGCCAGCAGAGAAACAGGGACTAGCAATCAGCCCCAGCATTTT. Residues: CASRETGTSNQPQHF. The whole variable domain, remainder taken from reference TRBV2 and TRBJ1-5, is EPEVTQTPSHQVTQMGQEVILRCVPISNHLYFYWYRQILGQKVEFLVSFYNNEISEKSEIFDDQFSVERPDGSNFTLKIRSTKLEDSAMYFCASRETGTSNQPQHFGDGTRLSIL.